This T cell receptor beta chain was identified during a study of response to subunit inactivated influenza vaccine. Study observations and caveats: A suggestion made by the authors is that each seasonal influenza vaccination recruits few new T cells.

Trimming took off 8 bases at V and 8 bases at J, with 24 bases between the two ends. The CDR3 is made up of 15 amino acids. A single record per CDR3 protein comes from TCRdb applying MiXCR to the RT-PCR reads. The table lists hundreds of thousands of distinct CDR3 sequences, around 18% of them singletons. In this sample, this clonotype turned up a few times. Its specificity is not known. The rearrangement links TRBV12-3 or TRBV12-4 to TRBJ1-2, with D unresolved. This specimen consisted of PBMCs from blood, obtained less than 6 days after vaccination. The origin of this receptor is a man aged 50-60 years who received an inactivated influenza vaccine. The chain's CDR3 is CASHPGLIRSGGYTF. DNA for the CDR3: TGTGCCAGCCACCCCGGTCTAATAAGGTCAGGCGGCTACACCTTC.